Listed below are T cell receptor beta chains from one sample, sequenced in a study of radiotherapy plus CTLA-4 blockade in lung cancer. TCRdb keeps only in-frame clones here, not all; method: immunoSEQ multiplex PCR. The table records approximately 110,000 clones, more than 75% of them present only once. This specimen was peripheral blood, taken from a patient treated with radiotherapy plus ipilimumab. The receptors stem from a human donor with non-small cell lung cancer that progressed on radiotherapy plus ipilimumab. Some clones in this sample may be carry-over from other donors' samples. Both conserved end residues are part of each CDR3. Each record gives: J gene, D gene, clone size, V gene, CDR3 protein, CDR3 DNA. The D gene is left open where the match is weak. Some rows mark clone size as missing; the rest say once, few, many or name a class of expanded clone.

j_call: TRBJ1-4; d_call: NA; clone_size: NA; v_call: TRBV6-5; cdr3_aa: CASSRKSLRSEKLLF; cdr3_nt: TGTGCCAGCAGTAGAAAGAGCCTTCGCAGCGAAAAACTGCTTTTT
j_call: TRBJ2-5; d_call: TRBD1; clone_size: NA; v_call: TRBV6-5; cdr3_aa: CASSYSWDREETQYF; cdr3_nt: TGTGCCAGCAGTTACTCCTGGGACAGAGAAGAGACCCAGTACTTC
j_call: TRBJ1-3; d_call: NA; clone_size: NA; v_call: TRBV7-2; cdr3_aa: CASSLVGGNTIYF; cdr3_nt: TGTGCCAGCAGCTTAGTAGGGGGAAACACCATATATTTT
j_call: TRBJ2-1; d_call: NA; clone_size: NA; v_call: TRBV5-1; cdr3_aa: CASSPTGERRGLSYNEQFF; cdr3_nt: TGCGCCAGCAGCCCGACCGGGGAGCGAAGGGGCCTCTCCTACAATGAGCAGTTCTTC
j_call: TRBJ1-4; d_call: NA; clone_size: NA; v_call: TRBV7-2; cdr3_aa: CASSLARQPNEKLFF; cdr3_nt: TGTGCCAGCAGCTTAGCCCGACAGCCTAATGAAAAACTGTTTTTT
j_call: TRBJ2-3; d_call: NA; clone_size: NA; v_call: TRBV6-1; cdr3_aa: CASSENRLRDTQYF; cdr3_nt: TGTGCCAGCAGTGAAAACAGGCTCAGGGATACGCAGTATTTT
j_call: TRBJ1-4; d_call: NA; clone_size: NA; v_call: TRBV7-9; cdr3_aa: CASSSPRLLATNEKLFF; cdr3_nt: TGTGCCAGCAGCTCCCCCAGGCTGTTGGCAACTAATGAAAAACTGTTTTTT
j_call: TRBJ1-2; d_call: NA; clone_size: NA; v_call: TRBV2; cdr3_aa: CASSLGVVGYTF; cdr3_nt: TGTGCCAGCAGTCTGGGGGTTGTTGGCTACACCTTC
j_call: TRBJ1-5; d_call: NA; clone_size: NA; v_call: TRBV5-1; cdr3_aa: CASSFGSNQPQHF; cdr3_nt: TGCGCCAGCAGCTTCGGCAGCAATCAGCCCCAGCATTTT
j_call: TRBJ2-5; d_call: NA; clone_size: NA; v_call: TRBV10-1; cdr3_aa: CASGPDRQETQYF; cdr3_nt: TGCGCCAGCGGGCCAGACAGACAAGAGACCCAGTACTTC
j_call: TRBJ2-3; d_call: TRBD2; clone_size: few; v_call: TRBV7-2; cdr3_aa: CASSSWTSGGAGTQYF; cdr3_nt: TGTGCCAGCAGCTCCTGGACTAGCGGGGGGGCCGGTACGCAGTATTTT
j_call: TRBJ1-1; d_call: NA; clone_size: NA; v_call: TRBV11-1; cdr3_aa: CASSLEVMNTEAFF; cdr3_nt: TGTGCCAGCAGCTTGGAAGTTATGAACACTGAAGCTTTCTTT
j_call: TRBJ1-5; d_call: NA; clone_size: NA; v_call: TRBV15; cdr3_aa: CATSRDGVASQPQHF; cdr3_nt: TGTGCCACCAGCAGAGATGGGGTAGCGTCGCAGCCCCAGCATTTT